This TCR beta chain derives from a study of shared clonotypes between healthy human individuals. As for the study in general: The donor pool was made up of a couple of women and three men aged 18 to 49. Donors had three CD4 naive, three CD4 memory, two CD8 naive and one CD8 memory plate apiece. Study-level findings and limits: Of the naive CD4 clonotypes, roughly 5% were shared across several donors. Only blood was sampled; tissue repertoires likely differ.

Comment on this clone: The antigen remains unidentified. The sample carries other DNA sequences with the same CDR3.

Looked up from germline, CDR1 is ENHRY and CDR2 is SYGVKD. J lost 5 bases, V lost 10 bases, and 5 bases had no gene match. The CDR3 length is 11 residues. Libraries were prepared by immunoSEQ multiplex PCR; TCRdb keeps only in-frame clonotypes and omits some of them. The sample lists more than 2,000,000 clones; about 92% were seen once. Sequencing input: naive CD4+ T cells from PBMCs. Subset in this sample: CD45RA+ positively selected. This chain links TRBV10-3 with TRBJ2-7; TRBD1 agrees at 7 bases. The origin of this receptor is a man aged 18 to 29 in good health. Some clones in this sample may be carry-over from other donors' samples. CDR3 amino acids: CATGTGDEQYF. CDR3 DNA sequence: TGTGCCACCGGAACAGGGGACGAGCAGTACTTC.